One and the same sample provided the 22 T cell receptor beta chains below, sequenced in a study of shared clonotypes between healthy human individuals. The protocol was immunoSEQ multiplex PCR, while the TCRdb copy is restricted to in-frame clones and leaves out a portion. Of around 1,900,000 clones listed, 85% to 95% are singletons. Terminally differentiated effector memory CD45RA+ cells were left out of the naive CD8 fraction, which was CD45RO-negative and positively selected for CCR7. The sample taken for sequencing was naive CD8+ T cells from PBMCs. All receptors derive from a man aged 18 to 29 in good health. Some clones in this sample may be carry-over from other donors' samples.

The chain couples TRBV9 to TRBJ2-7; D not resolved. Per the germline V gene, CDR1 is SGDLS and CDR2 is YYNGEE. Trimming left V 0 bases short and J 2 bases short, with 12 bases between. The CDR3 consists of 15 residues. The CDR3 coding sequence is TGTGCCAGCAGCGTAGGGGTATTATCCACCTACGAGCAGTACTTC. Translation gives CASSVGVLSTYEQYF. Filled out from reference TRBV9 and TRBJ2-7, the complete variable domain reads DSGVTQTPKHLITATGQRVTLRCSPRSGDLSVYWYQQSLDQGLQFLIQYYNGEERAKGNILERFSAQQFPDLHSELNLSSLELGDSALYFCASSVGVLSTYEQYFGPGTRLTVT.

A note on this clone: This same CDR3 is encoded by further DNA sequences in the sample. This chain links TRBV9 with TRBJ2-7; 7 bases align to TRBD2. V shed 0 bases, J shed 2 bases, and the junction held 5 bases outside the gene matches. The CDR3 contains 15 residues. Germline CDR1 and CDR2: SGDLS and YYNGEE. CDR3 sequence reads: CASSVGASGTYEQYF. The CDR3 DNA reads TGTGCCAGCAGCGTAGGTGCTAGCGGAACCTACGAGCAGTACTTC.

The gene calls are TRBV6-5 and TRBJ2-7; 7 bases match TRBD1. This CDR3 spans 15 amino acids. V shed 2 bases and J 3 bases; nucleotides not matched to a gene: 7. Germline loops: CDR1 MNHEY, CDR2 SVGAGI. The CDR3, as DNA: TGTGCCAGCAGTTACGCCGGGACAGAGAACTACGAGCAGTACTTC. This translates into CASSYAGTENYEQYF.

The CDR3 here is CASRARDRAEKLFF. CDR3 DNA: TGTGCCAGCAGGGCCCGGGACAGGGCTGAAAAACTGTTTTTT. The chain employs TRBV6-1 and TRBJ1-4, with 9 positions matching TRBD1. Germline trimming cut 6 bases from V and 7 bases from J; bases unmatched to any gene: 6. The CDR3 loop spans 14 amino acids. Germline-derived CDR1 and CDR2 are MNHNS and SASEGT.

V usage is TRBV30 and J usage is TRBJ1-2; 7 nucleotides line up with TRBD1. V shed 2 bases, J shed 6 bases, and the junction held 6 bases outside the gene matches. Germline loops: CDR1 GTSNPN, CDR2 SVGIG (reference sequence). This CDR3 region has 13 residues. The CDR3 loop is CAWSRRGWDGYTF. CDR3 nucleotides: TGTGCCTGGAGTCGCAGGGGGTGGGATGGCTACACCTTC.

The chain combines TRBV6-6 with TRBJ2-5; no reliable D call. CDR1 is MNHNY, CDR2 SVGAGI, per germline (reference sequence). The CDR3 is 14 amino acids. V shed 4 bases and J shed 3 bases, with 12 bases lying between them. CDR3 nucleotide sequence: TGTGCCAGCAGTTCCCCAGGCAGGAAAGAGACCCAGTACTTC. Translated: CASSSPGRKETQYF.

The chain links TRBV7-6 to TRBJ2-3; the match to TRBD2 covers 15 bases. After removal of 5 bases from V and 0 bases from J, the junction contained 0 bases not matched to a gene. The CDR3 is 16 residues long. Germline CDR1 reads SGHVS; CDR2 reads FNYEAQ. The CDR3 protein is CASSGLAGGSTDTQYF. The DNA of the CDR3 is TGTGCCAGCAGCGGACTAGCGGGAGGGAGCACAGATACGCAGTATTTT.

This chain joins TRBV4-1 and TRBJ1-5; D uncertain. Looked up from germline, CDR1 is MGHRA and CDR2 is YSYEKL. The V gene lost 0 bases and the J gene lost 4 bases, with 10 bases spanning the gap. This CDR3 is built from 15 residues. DNA of the CDR3: TGCGCCAGCAGCCAAGAGGGGATAGGAAATCAGCCCCAGCATTTT. Translating it yields CASSQEGIGNQPQHF.

This chain joins TRBV30 and TRBJ1-1; tentative D call: TRBD1 (6 bases). Between the trimmed V and J ends, which lost 3 bases and 7 bases, there was a span of 12 bases. Germline V gene data show CDR1 as GTSNPN and CDR2 as SVGIG (reference sequence). The CDR3 loop spans 12 amino acids. The DNA for the CDR3 is TGTGCCTGGAGCACGGGGGCGCTTGAAGCTTTCTTT. Translation: CAWSTGALEAFF.

Only a few counts were recorded for this clone. The identical CDR3 is also encoded by other nucleotide sequences in the sample. The rearrangement joins TRBV7-9 to TRBJ1-5; D ambiguous. This CDR3 is 14 amino acids long. Germline values: CDR1 SEHNR, CDR2 FQNEAQ (reference sequence). Trimming left V 1 base short and J 2 bases short, with 6 bases between. The CDR3 DNA follows: TGTGCCAGCAGCTTAGGACGAGGCAATCAGCCCCAGCATTTT. It encodes CASSLGRGNQPQHF. Full variable domain (rest looked up from reference TRBV7-9 and TRBJ1-5): DTGVSQNPRHKITKRGQNVTFRCDPISEHNRLYWYRQTLGQGPEFLTYFQNEAQLEKSRLLSDRFSAERPKGSFSTLEIQRTEQGDSAMYLCASSLGRGNQPQHFGDGTRLSIL.

The J gene is TRBJ2-1, the V gene TRBV19; tentatively, D is TRBD2 (6 bases). Trimming took off 8 bases at V and 15 bases at J, with 23 bases between the two ends. Looked up from germline, CDR1 is LNHDA and CDR2 is SQIVND (reference sequence). The CDR3 loop spans 13 amino acids. DNA for the CDR3: TGTGCCAGTCAACAAGTGGGAGGCCAAGGGCTGTTCTTC. Amino acids: CASQQVGGQGLFF. Full variable domain (remainder filled in from reference TRBV19 and TRBJ2-1): DGGITQSPKYLFRKEGQNVTLSCEQNLNHDAMYWYRQDPGQGLRLIYYSQIVNDFQKGDIAEGYSVSREKKESFPLTVTSAQKNPTAFYLCASQQVGGQGLFFGPGTRLTVL.

The CDR3 DNA follows: TGCGCCAGCAGCTTCCTAGGCCCCAAAGGCGAGCAGTACTTC. This sequence encodes CASSFLGPKGEQYF. J is TRBJ2-7 and V is TRBV5-1; D is unresolved. The CDR3 is 14 amino acids. The germline gives CDR1 SGHRS, CDR2 YFSETQ. Trimming left V 2 bases short and J 6 bases short, with 15 bases between. Filled out from reference TRBV5-1 and TRBJ2-7, the complete variable domain reads KAGVTQTPRYLIKTRGQQVTLSCSPISGHRSVSWYQQTPGQGLQFLFEYFSETQRNKGNFPGRFSGRQFSNSRSEMNVSTLELGDSALYLCASSFLGPKGEQYFGPGTRLTVT.

The sample holds one count of this clone. The chain employs TRBV27 and TRBJ2-3, with 11 bases matching TRBD2. This CDR3 contains 16 residues. Germline CDR1 MNHEY, CDR2 SMNVEV (reference sequence). Losses at the gene ends were 5 bases for V and 3 bases for J; bases not matched to a gene: 7. CDR3 protein: CASSTLAGGLTDTQYF. In nucleotides, the CDR3 is TGTGCCAGCAGTACCCTAGCGGGAGGCCTAACAGATACGCAGTATTTT.

As concerns this clone: The same CDR3 is also encoded by other DNA sequences in this sample. The chain links TRBV28 to TRBJ2-7, with D possibly TRBD1 on 6 matching bases. V was pared by 2 bases and J by 0 bases, with 8 bases between. The CDR3 spans 14 residues. CDR1 is MDHEN, CDR2 SYDVKM, per germline. In nucleotides, the CDR3 is TGTGCCAGCAGTTTACAGGGGAGCTCCTACGAGCAGTACTTC. It yields the protein CASSLQGSSYEQYF.

The V gene is TRBV11-2, the J gene TRBJ2-3; 9 bases line up with TRBD1. Germline values: CDR1 SGHAT, CDR2 FQNNGV. CDR3 size: 14 residues. Trimming took 3 bases from V and 4 from J; bases not matched to a gene: 2. This chain's CDR3 is CASSFWDRADTQYF. In DNA form, the CDR3 reads TGTGCCAGCAGCTTTTGGGACAGGGCAGATACGCAGTATTTT. The full variable domain, rest sourced from reference TRBV11-2 and TRBJ2-3, is EAGVAQSPRYKIIEKRQSVAFWCNPISGHATLYWYQQILGQGPKLLIQFQNNGVVDDSQLPKDRFSAERLKGVDSTLKIQPAKLEDSAVYLCASSFWDRADTQYFGPGTRLTVL.

The chain is built from TRBV5-1 and TRBJ2-1; TRBD1 might be the D (6 bases). Trimming stripped 0 bases from V and 8 bases from J, with 12 bases between. There are 14 residues in the CDR3. The germline CDR1 and CDR2 sequences are SGHRS and YFSETQ. The CDR3 here is CASSLAGGLDEQFF. In DNA, the CDR3 is TGCGCCAGCAGCTTGGCTGGGGGCCTGGATGAGCAGTTCTTC.

This clone was seen only a few times. This rearrangement joins TRBV19 to TRBJ2-2, with a possible D match to TRBD2 (5 bases). The CDR3 sequence is 12 residues long. V was cut by 6 bases and J by 8 bases, with 10 bases left in between. Per the germline V gene, CDR1 is LNHDA and CDR2 is SQIVND (reference sequence). The CDR3 DNA follows: TGTGCCAGTAGCTTAGGAGGAGGGGAGCTGTTTTTT. Protein product: CASSLGGGELFF. The full variable domain, rest sourced from reference TRBV19 and TRBJ2-2, is DGGITQSPKYLFRKEGQNVTLSCEQNLNHDAMYWYRQDPGQGLRLIYYSQIVNDFQKGDIAEGYSVSREKKESFPLTVTSAQKNPTAFYLCASSLGGGELFFGEGSRLTVL.

This sequence joins TRBV9 and TRBJ2-7; tentatively, D is TRBD2 (5 bases). Between the trimmed V and J ends, which lost 4 bases and 0 bases, there was a span of 20 bases. The CDR3 totals 17 residues. Germline values: CDR1 SGDLS, CDR2 YYNGEE. Here the CDR3 DNA reads TGTGCCAGCAGCCCACGAGGAGGCCCAGGAAGCTCCTACGAGCAGTACTTC. It codes for CASSPRGGPGSSYEQYF.

The chain uses TRBV4-3 and TRBJ2-2; the D gene is possibly TRBD1 (6 bases). Trimming removed 0 bases at V and 0 bases at J, with 8 bases between. The germline V gene encodes CDR1 LGHNA and CDR2 YSLEER. This CDR3 is 16 amino acids long. CDR3 sequence (DNA): TGCGCCAGCAGCCAAGAACAGGGAACGAACACCGGGGAGCTGTTTTTT. This sequence encodes CASSQEQGTNTGELFF.

CDR3 in DNA: TGTGCCAGCAGCTTAGGAGCTAGCGGGATTATCACAGATACGCAGTATTTT. Translated, it gives CASSLGASGIITDTQYF. The chain carries TRBV7-9 and TRBJ2-3; 9 bases align to TRBD2. Germline V lookup: CDR1 SEHNR, CDR2 FQNEAQ (reference sequence). The CDR3 length is 17 residues. J lost 2 bases, V lost 1 base, and 7 bases had no gene match.

The chain recombines TRBV6-5 with TRBJ2-7; 9 bases line up with TRBD1. Unmatched junction bases numbered 7, after V lost 5 bases and J lost 5 bases. CDR3 length: 14 residues. Per germline, CDR1 MNHEY and CDR2 SVGAGI. The CDR3 is CASSDRDRAHEQYF. CDR3 nucleotides: TGTGCCAGCAGTGACCGGGACAGGGCCCACGAGCAGTACTTC.

The V call is TRBV4-1, the J call TRBJ1-4; 7 bases match TRBD1. Trimming cost V 2 bases and J 10 bases; bases outside gene matches: 10. CDR3 length: 15 amino acids. Per germline, CDR1 MGHRA and CDR2 YSYEKL. The CDR3 bases are TGCGCCAGCAGCCAATTCGACAGGGTTGGTGTAAAACTGTTTTTT. Translated: CASSQFDRVGVKLFF.